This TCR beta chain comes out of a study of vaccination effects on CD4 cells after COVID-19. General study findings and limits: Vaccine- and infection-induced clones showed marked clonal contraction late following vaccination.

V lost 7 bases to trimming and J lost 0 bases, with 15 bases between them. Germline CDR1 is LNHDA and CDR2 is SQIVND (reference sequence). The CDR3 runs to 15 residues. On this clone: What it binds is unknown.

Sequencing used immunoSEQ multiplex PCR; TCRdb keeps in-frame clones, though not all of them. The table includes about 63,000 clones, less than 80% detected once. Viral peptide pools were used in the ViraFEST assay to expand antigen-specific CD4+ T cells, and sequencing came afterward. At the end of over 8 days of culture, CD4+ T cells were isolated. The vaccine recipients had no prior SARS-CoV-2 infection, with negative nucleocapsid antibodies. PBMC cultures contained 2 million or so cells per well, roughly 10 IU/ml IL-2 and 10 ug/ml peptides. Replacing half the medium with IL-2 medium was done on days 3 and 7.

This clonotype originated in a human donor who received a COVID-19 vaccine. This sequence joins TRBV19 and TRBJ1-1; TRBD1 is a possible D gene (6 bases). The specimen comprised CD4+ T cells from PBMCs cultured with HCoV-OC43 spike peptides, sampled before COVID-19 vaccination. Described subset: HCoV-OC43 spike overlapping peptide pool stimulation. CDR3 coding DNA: TGTGCCAGTATAGGCAGGGGAAGAATGAACACTGAAGCTTTCTTT. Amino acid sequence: CASIGRGRMNTEAFF.